This TCR beta chain was identified during a study of blood T cell repertoires in COVID-19. For the study at large: The United States, Italy and Spain supplied acute and convalescent COVID-19 samples. Nucleic acid was either cDNA or gDNA, and it came from T cells, B-cell-depleted T cells, or PBMCs.

This CDR3 is 12 amino acids long. Germline values: CDR1 SGDLS, CDR2 YYNGEE. The ends lost 7 bases at V and 8 bases at J; junction bases unmatched: 5. The data were produced by immunoSEQ multiplex PCR, yet TCRdb's version contains in-frame clones alone and is incomplete. The sample lists more than 65,000 clones; about 70% were seen once. This chain links TRBV9 with TRBJ2-1, with 8 positions matching TRBD1. The sequenced sample was peripheral blood. The receptor's source is an elderly woman with active or convalescent COVID-19. CDR3 nucleotide sequence: TGTGCCAGCCAGGGGGCGGGTCATGAGCAGTTCTTC. It is translated as CASQGAGHEQFF.